The TCR beta chain under discussion was sequenced for a study of T cell responses to AZD1222 COVID-19 vaccine. Germline V lookup: CDR1 SGHNT, CDR2 YYREEE (reference sequence). The CDR3 spans 16 residues. V lost 2 bases to trimming and J lost 6 bases, with 15 bases between them. The table came from immunoSEQ multiplex PCR; TCRdb's copy has only in-frame clones and leaves some out. The sample yields 120,000 or so clones, about 90% seen once. A remark on this clone: No antigen is known for it.

Notes on the study in general: Only 5 or 6 people who got AZD1222 tested seropositive at baseline.

The TCR originated in an adult in good health. The genes are TRBV5-4 and TRBJ1-6; D unresolved. Source: peripheral blood, taken on day 0 of AZD1222 vaccination. The CDR3 DNA sequence: TGTGCCAGCAGCTTTGGCGGCAGCCGCTCTAATTCACCCCTCCACTTT. Protein product: CASSFGGSRSNSPLHF.